This T cell receptor (beta chain) derives from a study of graft-versus-host responses after intestinal transplantation. Study information: Multivisceral, liver-intestinal, or isolated intestinal transplants were given to recipients. Each patient got anti-thymocyte globulin induction, then tacrolimus and steroids for around three years. Study-level points and caveats: The authors found GvH clones in recipient marrow, some appearing first in ileum or blood.

The assay was immunoSEQ multiplex PCR, and TCRdb's table has in-frame clones only and misses some. The table includes some 130,000 clones, about 92% detected once. This clone was seen just once. What it binds is not known. Germline V gives CDR1 SGHDT, CDR2 YYEEEE. The CDR3 runs to 15 residues. V was cut by 2 bases and J by 0 bases, with 6 bases left in between. This specimen was unstimulated CD4+ T cells sorted from spleen or lymph node cells, taken before intestinal transplant. The TCR was taken from a human donor who received an intestinal transplant. The chain recombines TRBV5-6 with TRBJ2-6; D is undetermined. The CDR3, as DNA: TGTGCCAGCAGCTTCCGCAGCTCTGGGGCCAACGTCCTGACTTTC. It is translated as CASSFRSSGANVLTF.